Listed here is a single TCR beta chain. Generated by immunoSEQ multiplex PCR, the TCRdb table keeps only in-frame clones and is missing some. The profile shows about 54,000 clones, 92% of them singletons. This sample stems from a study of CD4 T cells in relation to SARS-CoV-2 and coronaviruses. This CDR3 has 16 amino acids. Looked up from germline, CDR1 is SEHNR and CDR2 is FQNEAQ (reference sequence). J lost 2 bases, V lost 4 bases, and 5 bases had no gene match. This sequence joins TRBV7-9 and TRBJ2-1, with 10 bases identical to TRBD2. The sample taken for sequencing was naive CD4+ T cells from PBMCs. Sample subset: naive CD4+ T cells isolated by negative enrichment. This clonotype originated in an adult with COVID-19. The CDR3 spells CASSSQAGGPYNEQFF. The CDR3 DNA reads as TGTGCCAGCAGCTCCCAAGCGGGAGGGCCCTACAATGAGCAGTTCTTC.